This TCR beta chain comes out of a study of T cell responses to AZD1222 COVID-19 vaccine. Study background: Whether given at about 4 or about 12 weeks, second doses were pooled. Regarding the study as a whole: Just a handful of AZD1222 recipients tested seropositive at baseline.

The protocol was immunoSEQ multiplex PCR, while the TCRdb copy is restricted to in-frame clones and leaves out a portion. The profile shows about 120,000 clones, approximately 84% of them singletons. There are a few counts of this clone. Antigen unknown. The sequences come from peripheral blood, collected on day 0 of AZD1222 vaccination. This clonotype originated in an adult in good health.

The CDR3 nucleotides read TGTGCCAGCTCCGAACAGGGTGGGGCTCAGCCCCAGCATTTT. Its protein is CASSEQGGAQPQHF. The chain is built from TRBV18 and TRBJ1-5; the D gene is possibly TRBD1 (6 bases). V shed 6 bases and J shed 6 bases, with 15 bases lying between them. Germline V gene data show CDR1 as KGHSH and CDR2 as LQKENI. This CDR3 has 14 residues.